Following are 9 T cell receptor beta chains from one sample sequenced in a study of blood T cell repertoires in COVID-19. Profiling relied on immunoSEQ multiplex PCR, and the TCRdb table lists in-frame clones only, not all of them. Among some 200,000 clones listed, around 76% were seen once. The specimen sequenced was peripheral blood. These receptors came from a woman aged 50 to 60 with active or convalescent COVID-19.

V usage is TRBV2 and J usage is TRBJ2-3, with 10 nucleotides matching TRBD2. The CDR3 is 16 amino acids. V shed 7 bases and J 4 bases; nucleotides not matched to a gene: 11. Per the germline V gene, CDR1 is SNHLY and CDR2 is FYNNEI. The CDR3 reads CASIRTSGEVPDTQYF. The CDR3 DNA sequence: TGTGCCAGCATCAGGACTAGCGGAGAGGTCCCAGATACGCAGTATTTT. Together with reference TRBV2 and TRBJ2-3, the CDR3 gives the full variable domain: EPEVTQTPSHQVTQMGQEVILRCVPISNHLYFYWYRQILGQKVEFLVSFYNNEISEKSEIFDDQFSVERPDGSNFTLKIRSTKLEDSAMYFCASIRTSGEVPDTQYFGPGTRLTVL.

With regard to this clone: The same CDR3 can be traced to other DNA sequences in this sample. The genes are TRBV5-1 and TRBJ2-7; a possible D gene is TRBD1 (6 bases). The CDR3 is 12 amino acids. CDR1 is SGHRS, CDR2 YFSETQ, per germline. Trimming pared 2 bases from V and 4 bases from J, leaving 7 bases between. CDR3 nucleotides: TGCGCCAGCAGCTTACAGGGTTACGAGCAGTACTTC. It translates to CASSLQGYEQYF.

This chain connects TRBV12-5 to TRBJ2-5; a possible D gene is TRBD2 (6 bases). CDR3 size: 15 residues. Trimming took off 5 bases at V and 5 bases at J, with 18 bases between the two ends. Germline CDR1 and CDR2: LGHNT and FRNRAP. DNA for the CDR3: TGTGCTAGTGGTCCGGGTGGGCCTGCGGGGGAGACCCAGTACTTC. Protein sequence: CASGPGGPAGETQYF.

The genes are TRBV6-6 and TRBJ2-2; D gene ambiguous. The CDR3 sequence is 16 residues long. Germline V gene lookup returns CDR1 MNHNY and CDR2 SVGAGI (reference sequence). The V gene lost 0 bases and the J gene lost 3 bases, with 11 bases spanning the gap. The CDR3: CASSYSFLADTGELFF. The DNA for the CDR3 is TGTGCCAGCAGTTACTCGTTTTTAGCAGACACCGGGGAGCTGTTTTTT.

The V gene is TRBV7-2, the J gene TRBJ1-3; D is possibly TRBD1 (6 bases). This CDR3 has 16 residues. Trimming shortened V by 0 bases and J by 3 bases, and 12 bases separated the two germline ends. Germline V lookup: CDR1 SGHTA, CDR2 FQGNSA. The CDR3 DNA follows: TGTGCCAGCAGCTTAGCCGCAGGGGACGGTGGAAACACCATATATTTT. Its protein is CASSLAAGDGGNTIYF.

The chain carries TRBV19 and TRBJ1-5; 7 nucleotides align to TRBD1. The junction had 6 bases not matched to a gene; V was cut back by 3 bases and J by 1 base. Germline CDR1 reads LNHDA; CDR2 reads SQIVND (reference sequence). The CDR3 contains 16 residues. The CDR3 here is CASSILGGQSNQPQHF. CDR3 in DNA: TGTGCCAGTAGTATTTTAGGGGGCCAGAGCAATCAGCCCCAGCATTTT.

The chain recombines TRBV2 with TRBJ1-6, with D possibly TRBD1 on 5 matching bases. Germline-derived CDR1 and CDR2 are SNHLY and FYNNEI. Trimming removed 5 bases from V and 3 bases from J, with 11 bases in between. CDR3 size: 15 residues. This CDR3 is CASSYDGGYNSPLHF. The DNA for the CDR3 is TGTGCCAGCAGTTATGACGGGGGCTATAATTCACCCCTCCACTTT.

V and J are TRBV12-1 and TRBJ1-6; the table's D call, TRBD1, was not checked against the DNA. TRBV12-1 is labeled a pseudogene. The CDR3 consists of 13 residues. The CDR3 is CASSQTGNSPLHF. In nucleotides, the CDR3 is TGTGCCAGCAGCCAGACAGGGAATTCACCCCTCCACTTT.

The J gene is TRBJ1-1, the V gene TRBV18; 8 positions match TRBD1. CDR3 size: 15 residues. The germline gives CDR1 KGHSH, CDR2 LQKENI. Trimming cost V 6 bases and J 3 bases; bases outside gene matches: 9. The CDR3 is CASSRSRGQDTEAFF. CDR3 nucleotide sequence: TGTGCCAGCTCGAGAAGCAGGGGGCAGGACACTGAAGCTTTCTTT.